Presented here are 25 T cell receptor beta chains from one specimen sequenced in a study of STAT5B mutations in CD4+ large granular lymphocyte leukemia. Data came from immunoSEQ multiplex PCR; TCRdb stores just in-frame clones and leaves some out. The sample yields 30,000 to 40,000 clones, 75% to 85% seen once. Sequenced input: CD4+ T cells from blood buffy coats. Receptor source: a human donor in good health.

The sample holds one count of this clone. The rearrangement joins TRBV5-1 to TRBJ2-5; D is possibly TRBD2 (6 bases). Germline lookup yields CDR1 SGHRS and CDR2 YFSETQ. CDR3 size: 15 residues. The ends were cut back, 1 base at V and 5 bases at J, with 15 bases in the middle. CDR3 bases: TGCGCCAGCAGCTTGTCCGGGAGTAGGCTTGAGACCCAGTACTTC. As protein: CASSLSGSRLETQYF. Full variable domain (rest looked up from reference TRBV5-1 and TRBJ2-5): KAGVTQTPRYLIKTRGQQVTLSCSPISGHRSVSWYQQTPGQGLQFLFEYFSETQRNKGNFPGRFSGRQFSNSRSEMNVSTLELGDSALYLCASSLSGSRLETQYFGPGTRLLVL.

This chain joins TRBV7-2 and TRBJ2-7; 7 nucleotides match TRBD1. Germline loops: CDR1 SGHTA, CDR2 FQGNSA. Germline trimming cut 5 bases from V and 4 bases from J; bases unmatched to any gene: 11. This CDR3 spans 15 amino acids. This chain's CDR3 is CASSESGTAGYEQYF. As DNA, the CDR3 is TGTGCCAGCAGCGAATCCGGGACAGCCGGATACGAGCAGTACTTC.

The rearrangement links TRBV28 to TRBJ1-4, with D unclear. Germline V gene sequence: CDR1 MDHEN, CDR2 SYDVKM. The CDR3 consists of 15 residues. The V and J ends lost 2 bases and 5 bases respectively, with 12 bases between them. The CDR3 reads CASSLPLPGNEKLFF. The CDR3, as DNA: TGTGCCAGCAGTTTACCCCTTCCCGGGAATGAAAAACTGTTTTTT.

This chain links TRBV12-2 with TRBJ1-6. TRBV12-2 is a listed pseudogene. The CDR3 covers 17 residues. The CDR3 protein is CASRLAGGGTSNSPLHF. The CDR3 region has the DNA TGTGCAAGTCGCTTAGCCGGAGGGGGAACGAGCAATTCACCCCTCCACTTT.

V is TRBV5-1 and J is TRBJ1-1; no firm D call. Trimming took off 2 bases at V and 1 base at J, with 6 bases between the two ends. Per germline, CDR1 SGHRS and CDR2 YFSETQ. The CDR3 has 13 amino acids. The CDR3 loop is CASSFETNTEAFF. The DNA of the CDR3 is TGCGCCAGCAGCTTTGAGACGAACACTGAAGCTTTCTTT.

The gene calls are TRBV21-1 and TRBJ1-1; whether TRBD1, the table's D call, matches the DNA was not checked. TRBV21-1 is a listed pseudogene. The CDR3 runs to 17 residues. The CDR3 loop reads CASSKVGTGGPPTEAFF. CDR3 bases: TGTGCCAGCAGCAAAGTGGGTACAGGGGGCCCCCCCACTGAAGCTTTCTTT.

This clone was found once. V gene TRBV18 combines with J gene TRBJ2-7; D might be TRBD1 (6 bases). V lost 3 bases to trimming and J lost 6 bases, with 15 bases between them. From germline, CDR1 is KGHSH and CDR2 LQKENI. This CDR3 has 14 residues. The CDR3 spells CASSPRTESIEQYF. CDR3 DNA sequence: TGTGCCAGCTCACCCCGGACAGAATCCATCGAGCAGTACTTC. Looking up the rest from reference TRBV18 and TRBJ2-7 gives the full variable domain: NAGVMQNPRHLVRRRGQEARLRCSPMKGHSHVYWYRQLPEEGLKFMVYLQKENIIDESGMPKERFSAEFPKEGPSILRIQQVVRGDSAAYFCASSPRTESIEQYFGPGTRLTVT.

The chain uses TRBV6-5 and TRBJ1-2; 7 bases map to TRBD1. J lost 9 bases, V lost 5 bases, and 9 bases had no gene match. The CDR3 spans 13 residues. Germline V gene data show CDR1 as MNHEY and CDR2 as SVGAGI. This chain's CDR3 is CASSTELGGRYTF. The CDR3 DNA follows: TGTGCCAGCAGTACGGAATTAGGGGGCCGCTACACCTTC.

This clone has only one observation. The V call is TRBV6-5, the J call TRBJ2-7; TRBD1 is a possible D gene (5 bases). CDR3 length: 15 amino acids. Per germline, CDR1 MNHEY and CDR2 SVGAGI. V dropped 5 bases and J dropped 5 bases, with 19 bases sitting between them. CDR3 loop: CASSLDRAPRDEQYF. CDR3 sequence (DNA): TGTGCCAGCAGTCTAGATAGAGCCCCCAGGGACGAGCAGTACTTC.

V gene TRBV19 combines with J gene TRBJ1-4, with TRBD1 matching over 7 bases. With 6 bases clipped from V and 3 bases from J, the junction kept 7 bases outside the gene matches. The germline CDR1 and CDR2 sequences are LNHDA and SQIVND (reference sequence). The CDR3 is 15 residues long. CDR3 protein: CASSPPGTANEKLFF. CDR3 coding DNA: TGTGCCAGTAGCCCGCCCGGGACAGCTAATGAAAAACTGTTTTTT. Variable domain in full (rest from reference TRBV19 and TRBJ1-4): DGGITQSPKYLFRKEGQNVTLSCEQNLNHDAMYWYRQDPGQGLRLIYYSQIVNDFQKGDIAEGYSVSREKKESFPLTVTSAQKNPTAFYLCASSPPGTANEKLFFGSGTQLSVL.

The chain joins TRBV7-9 to TRBJ1-2; no clear D. V was cut by 5 bases and J by 5 bases, with 9 bases left in between. Germline-derived CDR1 and CDR2 are SEHNR and FQNEAQ (reference sequence). The CDR3 extends over 12 amino acids. The CDR3 spells CASSLQDYGYTF. The CDR3 nucleotides are TGTGCCAGCAGCCTTCAGGATTATGGCTACACCTTC.

The chain uses TRBV18 and TRBJ2-2, with TRBD1 as a possible D gene (6 bases). Germline CDR1 reads KGHSH; CDR2 reads LQKENI. The CDR3 loop spans 18 amino acids. The germline V and J ends were trimmed by 2 bases and 1 base, with 17 bases remaining between them. The CDR3 spells CASSPEIQGTMNTGELFF. CDR3 bases: TGTGCCAGCTCACCAGAGATTCAGGGGACAATGAACACCGGGGAGCTGTTTTTT.

The chain links TRBV5-1 to TRBJ1-6, with D maybe TRBD1 (6 bases). Germline CDR1 reads SGHRS; CDR2 reads YFSETQ. The ends were cut back, 0 bases at V and 3 bases at J, with 10 bases in the middle. This CDR3 has 16 residues. The CDR3 DNA reads as TGCGCCAGCAGCTTGGGGACAGAACTCTATAATTCACCCCTCCACTTT. It specifies CASSLGTELYNSPLHF.

V gene TRBV10-2 combines with J gene TRBJ1-4; D gene uncertain. The CDR3 runs to 13 residues. V was trimmed by 3 bases and J by 8 bases, leaving 10 bases between them. Germline-derived CDR1 and CDR2 are WSHSY and SAAADI. CDR3 protein: CASSESPQEKLFF. The CDR3 DNA sequence: TGCGCCAGCAGTGAATCCCCCCAGGAAAAACTGTTTTTT.

J is TRBJ2-5 and V is TRBV5-1; TRBD1 agrees at 9 bases. V gave up 4 bases and J gave up 4 bases; unmatched junction bases: 8. The CDR3 loop spans 15 amino acids. Germline V gene lookup returns CDR1 SGHRS and CDR2 YFSETQ. CDR3 sequence (DNA): TGCGCCAGCAGCGTGACAGGGGGTAAGGGAGAGACCCAGTACTTC. Translated, it gives CASSVTGGKGETQYF.

The gene calls are TRBV30 and TRBJ2-7; 10 bases agree with TRBD2. The V segment lost 1 base and the J segment 8 bases; nucleotides outside the gene matches: 8. The CDR3 loop spans 14 amino acids. Germline CDR1 and CDR2: GTSNPN and SVGIG (reference sequence). CDR3 in amino acids: CAWSGGAGGTQQYF. The DNA for the CDR3 is TGTGCCTGGAGTGGCGGAGCGGGGGGGACCCAGCAGTACTTC.

The genes are TRBV5-1 and TRBJ2-3, with 13 positions matching TRBD2. V was clipped by 0 bases and J by 4 bases; unmatched bases: 2. CDR1 and CDR2 from the germline V gene are SGHRS and YFSETQ. CDR3 length: 16 amino acids. CDR3: CASSLAGTSGADTQYF. The CDR3, as DNA: TGCGCCAGCAGCTTGGCAGGGACTAGCGGGGCAGATACGCAGTATTTT.

This sequence joins TRBV2 and TRBJ2-2; D unclear. CDR3 length equals 14 residues. The V gene lost 9 bases and the J gene lost 0 bases, with 11 bases spanning the gap. Germline-derived CDR1 and CDR2 are SNHLY and FYNNEI. CDR3 region: CARKGSANTGELFF. The CDR3 region has the DNA TGTGCCAGGAAAGGGTCGGCGAACACCGGGGAGCTGTTTTTT.

The V and J genes are TRBV4-1 and TRBJ2-7; 8 positions match TRBD2. V gave up 2 bases and J gave up 3 bases; unmatched junction bases: 18. The CDR3 runs to 19 residues. The germline CDR1 and CDR2 sequences are MGHRA and YSYEKL. The CDR3 DNA follows: TGCGCCAGCAGCCAAACCTCCCTCGCGGGGGGCTCGTCCTACTACGAGCAGTACTTC. This sequence encodes CASSQTSLAGGSSYYEQYF.

This clone was seen only once. The same CDR3 arises from other DNA sequences in this sample as well. V is TRBV5-1 and J is TRBJ2-7, with a tentative D call TRBD1 (6 bases). Germline assignment: CDR1 SGHRS and CDR2 YFSETQ. Trimming took 0 bases from V and 1 from J, leaving 8 bases between them. The CDR3 is 14 residues long. The DNA of the CDR3 is TGCGCCAGCAGCTTGGGGCAGGGGTCCTACGAGCAGTACTTC. Residues: CASSLGQGSYEQYF.

The gene calls are TRBV7-8 and TRBJ2-7, with D perhaps matching TRBD2 (5 bases). Looked up from germline, CDR1 is SGHVS and CDR2 is FQNEAQ. V was pared by 3 bases and J by 1 base, with 13 bases between. The CDR3 runs to 15 residues. The CDR3 region is CASSFEGVRSYEQYF. CDR3 DNA sequence: TGTGCCAGCAGCTTTGAGGGCGTACGGTCCTACGAGCAGTACTTC.

The chain uses TRBV19 and TRBJ1-5, with a weak D call TRBD1 (5 bases). CDR3 size: 14 residues. Germline V gives CDR1 LNHDA, CDR2 SQIVND (reference sequence). V was trimmed by 8 bases and J by 0 bases, leaving 11 bases between them. The CDR3 loop is CASRDANSNQPQHF. CDR3 in DNA: TGTGCCAGTCGGGACGCAAATAGCAATCAGCCCCAGCATTTT.

V usage is TRBV28 and J usage is TRBJ1-5, with D perhaps TRBD1 (6 bases). The V gene's germline CDR1 is MDHEN and CDR2 SYDVKM. The length of the CDR3 is 13 residues. The ends were cut back, 4 bases at V and 6 bases at J, with 10 bases in the middle. The DNA for the CDR3 is TGTGCCAGCAGTTCACAGGGATTTCAGCCCCAGCATTTT. Translated, it gives CASSSQGFQPQHF.

V gene TRBV19 combines with J gene TRBJ1-2; 7 nucleotides line up with TRBD1. V trimming: 5 bases; J trimming: 14 bases; junction bases outside the gene matches: 14. This CDR3 spans 13 amino acids. Per the germline V gene, CDR1 is LNHDA and CDR2 is SQIVND (reference sequence). CDR3 protein: CASSPTLGQRGTF. In DNA, the CDR3 is TGTGCCAGTAGTCCAACCCTGGGACAGCGTGGGACCTTC.

This clone was seen a handful of times. The chain has TRBV27 and TRBJ2-1; D might be TRBD1 (5 bases). Trimming took off 5 bases at V and 0 bases at J, with 11 bases between the two ends. The CDR3 totals 15 residues. Germline CDR1 and CDR2: MNHEY and SMNVEV (reference sequence). CDR3 sequence reads: CASSIQGSSYNEQFF. The CDR3 DNA is TGTGCCAGCAGTATCCAGGGTAGCTCCTACAATGAGCAGTTCTTC.